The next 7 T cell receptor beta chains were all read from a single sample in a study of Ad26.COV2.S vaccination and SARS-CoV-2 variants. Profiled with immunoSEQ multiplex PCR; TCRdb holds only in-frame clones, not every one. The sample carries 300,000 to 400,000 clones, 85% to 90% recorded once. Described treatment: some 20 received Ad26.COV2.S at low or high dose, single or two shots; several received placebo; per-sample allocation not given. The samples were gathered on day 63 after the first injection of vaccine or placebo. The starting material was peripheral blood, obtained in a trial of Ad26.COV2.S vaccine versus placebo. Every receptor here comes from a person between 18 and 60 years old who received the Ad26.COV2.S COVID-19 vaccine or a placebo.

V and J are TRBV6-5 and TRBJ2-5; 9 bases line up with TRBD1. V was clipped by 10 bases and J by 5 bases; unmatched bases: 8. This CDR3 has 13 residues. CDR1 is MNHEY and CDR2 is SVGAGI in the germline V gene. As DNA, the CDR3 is TGTGCCACCACACAGGGGGCGGGGGAGACCCAGTACTTC. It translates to CATTQGAGETQYF.

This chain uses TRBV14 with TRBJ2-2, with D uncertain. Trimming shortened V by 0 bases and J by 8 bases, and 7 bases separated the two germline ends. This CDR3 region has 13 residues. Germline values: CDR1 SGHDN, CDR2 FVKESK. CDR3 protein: CASSQDWGGELFF. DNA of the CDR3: TGTGCCAGCAGCCAAGATTGGGGTGGGGAGCTGTTTTTT.

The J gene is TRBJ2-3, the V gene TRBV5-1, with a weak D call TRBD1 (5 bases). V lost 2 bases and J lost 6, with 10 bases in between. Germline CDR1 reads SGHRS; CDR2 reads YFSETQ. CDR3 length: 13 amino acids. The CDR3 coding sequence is TGCGCCAGCAGCTTCAGGGATGGGGATACGCAGTATTTT. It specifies CASSFRDGDTQYF.

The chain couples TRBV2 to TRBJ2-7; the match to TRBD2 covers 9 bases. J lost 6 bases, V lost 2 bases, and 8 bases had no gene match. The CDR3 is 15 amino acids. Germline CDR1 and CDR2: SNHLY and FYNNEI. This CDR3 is CASSERLAVVAEQYV. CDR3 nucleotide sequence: TGTGCCAGCAGTGAACGACTAGCGGTAGTAGCCGAGCAGTACGTC.

The CDR3 DNA follows: TGTGCCAGCAGCCAAGGTTATAGCAATCAGCCCCAGCATTTT. Amino acids: CASSQGYSNQPQHF. The J gene is TRBJ1-5, the V gene TRBV3-1 (or the pseudogene TRBV3-2); no firm D call. Trimming took off 1 base at V and 0 bases at J, with 4 bases between the two ends. The CDR3 length is 14 residues. Germline values: CDR1 LGHDT, CDR2 YNNKEL (reference sequence).

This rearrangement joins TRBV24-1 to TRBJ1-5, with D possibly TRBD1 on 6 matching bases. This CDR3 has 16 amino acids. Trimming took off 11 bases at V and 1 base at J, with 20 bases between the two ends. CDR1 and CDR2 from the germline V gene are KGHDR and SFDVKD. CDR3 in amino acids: CAILPPRGESNQPQHF. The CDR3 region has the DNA TGTGCCATCCTCCCACCCAGGGGAGAGAGCAATCAGCCCCAGCATTTT.

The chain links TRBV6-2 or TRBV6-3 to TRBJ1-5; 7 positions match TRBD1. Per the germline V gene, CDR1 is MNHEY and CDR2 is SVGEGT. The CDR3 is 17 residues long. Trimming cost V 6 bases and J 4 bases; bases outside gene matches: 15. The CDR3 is CASRPRPGRGINQPQHF. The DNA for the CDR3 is TGTGCCAGCAGACCTAGACCCGGCAGGGGGATAAATCAGCCCCAGCATTTT.